A single sample gave rise to the 10 T cell receptor beta chains below, sequenced in a study of blood T cell repertoires in COVID-19. The method was immunoSEQ multiplex PCR; TCRdb's version includes in-frame clones alone and lacks a portion of them. Here the sample spans 100,000 to 120,000 clones, 60% to 80% being singletons. Sequencing was performed on peripheral blood. Receptors originate from a woman aged 80 or over with active or convalescent COVID-19.

This clone was seen a handful of times. The chain recombines TRBV30 with TRBJ2-3; weak D call: TRBD1 (5 bases). The length of the CDR3 is 14 residues. Trimming left V 1 base short and J 2 bases short, with 10 bases between. The germline V gene has CDR1 GTSNPN and CDR2 SVGIG (reference sequence). Here the CDR3 reads CAWSAQGYTDTQYF. The CDR3, as DNA: TGTGCCTGGAGTGCCCAGGGCTACACAGATACGCAGTATTTT. The complete variable domain, with remaining parts taken from reference TRBV30 and TRBJ2-3, reads SQTIHQWPATLVQPVGSPLSLECTVEGTSNPNLYWYRQAAGRGLQLLFYSVGIGQISSEVPQNLSASRPQDRQFILSSKKLLLSDSGFYLCAWSAQGYTDTQYFGPGTRLTVL.

The CDR3 nucleotides read TGTGCCAGCAGCATAGCGGGCTCTGCCTACGAGCAGTACTTC. Translating gives CASSIAGSAYEQYF. The V call is TRBV6-6, the J call TRBJ2-7; 7 bases map to TRBD2. With V trimmed by 6 bases and J by 2 bases, 7 bases remained unmatched. Germline V lookup: CDR1 MNHNY, CDR2 SVGAGI (reference sequence). The CDR3 loop spans 14 amino acids.

The CDR3 reads CASSQQQGPYGYTF. CDR3 DNA sequence: TGTGCCAGCAGCCAACAGCAGGGTCCGTATGGCTACACCTTC. The chain recombines TRBV3-1 (or the pseudogene TRBV3-2) with TRBJ1-2, with a tentative D call TRBD1 (5 bases). V lost 2 bases, J lost 5 bases, and 12 bases lay in between. Germline V gene data show CDR1 as LGHDT and CDR2 as YNNKEL (reference sequence). This CDR3 spans 14 amino acids.

The rearrangement uses TRBV9 and TRBJ2-2; a possible D gene is TRBD1 (5 bases). The CDR3 covers 14 residues. Per the germline V gene, CDR1 is SGDLS and CDR2 is YYNGEE. Trimming cost V 3 bases and J 1 base, with 7 bases left between them. The CDR3 is CASSETGNTGELFF. The CDR3 DNA follows: TGTGCCAGCAGCGAAACAGGGAACACCGGGGAGCTGTTTTTT.

The chain joins TRBV27 to TRBJ2-7, with D possibly TRBD1 on 5 matching bases. Trimming took off 1 base at V and 0 bases at J, with 22 bases between the two ends. The CDR3 is 19 residues long. Per the germline V gene, CDR1 is MNHEY and CDR2 is SMNVEV (reference sequence). CDR3 protein: CASSLFKRTPARSSYEQYF. The CDR3, as DNA: TGTGCCAGCAGTTTATTCAAGAGGACACCTGCAAGGTCCTCCTACGAGCAGTACTTC.

The chain has TRBV7-2 and TRBJ2-3; 8 nucleotides line up with TRBD2. Germline V gene sequence: CDR1 SGHTA, CDR2 FQGNSA. The V segment lost 6 bases and the J segment 0 bases; nucleotides outside the gene matches: 11. The CDR3 has 17 residues. The CDR3 DNA follows: TGTGCCAGCAGTTACCTCCCGGGGGGGACTAGCACAGATACGCAGTATTTT. This gives the protein CASSYLPGGTSTDTQYF.

J is TRBJ2-5 and V is TRBV7-3; 7 bases line up with TRBD1. Germline V gene sequence: CDR1 SGHTA, CDR2 FQGTGA. V shed 4 bases and J 5 bases; nucleotides not matched to a gene: 7. The CDR3 sequence is 14 residues long. CDR3 DNA: TGTGCCAGCAGCTCGACAGGGAATGAGGAGACCCAGTACTTC. Residues: CASSSTGNEETQYF.

This clone was seen a single time. This chain connects TRBV5-1 to TRBJ2-2, with D possibly being TRBD2 (5 bases). Trimming removed 4 bases from V and 1 base from J, with 17 bases in between. The CDR3 sequence is 17 residues long. Germline V gene sequence: CDR1 SGHRS, CDR2 YFSETQ. The CDR3 DNA sequence: TGCGCCAGCAGCCTTCCATGGGAGCGAGGGAACACCGGGGAGCTGTTTTTT. Translated, it gives CASSLPWERGNTGELFF.

The chain joins TRBV2 to TRBJ1-1, with D maybe TRBD1 (6 bases). The CDR3 totals 13 residues. Deletions cut 7 bases from V and 1 base from J, with 10 bases between. The germline CDR1 and CDR2 sequences are SNHLY and FYNNEI. CDR3 in DNA: TGTGCCAGCACGATACAGGGGAACACTGAAGCTTTCTTT. Translation gives CASTIQGNTEAFF.

J is TRBJ1-1 and V is TRBV18, with 8 bases matching TRBD1. CDR3 length equals 12 residues. Germline lookup yields CDR1 KGHSH and CDR2 LQKENI. The V and J ends lost 4 bases and 8 bases, in that order; junction bases with no gene match: 3. Written as DNA, the CDR3 is TGTGCCAGCTCACGAAGGGACAGGGAAGCTTTCTTT. Protein product: CASSRRDREAFF.